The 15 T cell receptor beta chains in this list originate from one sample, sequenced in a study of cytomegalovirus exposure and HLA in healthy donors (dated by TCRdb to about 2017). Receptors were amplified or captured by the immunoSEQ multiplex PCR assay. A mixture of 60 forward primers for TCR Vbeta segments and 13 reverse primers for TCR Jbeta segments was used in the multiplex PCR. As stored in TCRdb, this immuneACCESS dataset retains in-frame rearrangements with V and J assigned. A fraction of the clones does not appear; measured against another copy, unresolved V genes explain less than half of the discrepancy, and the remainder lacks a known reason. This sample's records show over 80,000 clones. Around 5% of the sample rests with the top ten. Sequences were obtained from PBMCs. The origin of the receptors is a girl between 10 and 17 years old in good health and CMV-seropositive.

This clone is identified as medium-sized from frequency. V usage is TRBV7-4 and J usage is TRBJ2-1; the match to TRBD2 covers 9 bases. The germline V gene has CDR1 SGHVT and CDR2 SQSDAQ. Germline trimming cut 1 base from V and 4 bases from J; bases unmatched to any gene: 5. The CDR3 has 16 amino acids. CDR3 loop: CASSLVLAGKYNEQFF. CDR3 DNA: TGTGCCAGCAGCTTAGTTCTAGCGGGGAAATACAATGAGCAGTTCTTC.

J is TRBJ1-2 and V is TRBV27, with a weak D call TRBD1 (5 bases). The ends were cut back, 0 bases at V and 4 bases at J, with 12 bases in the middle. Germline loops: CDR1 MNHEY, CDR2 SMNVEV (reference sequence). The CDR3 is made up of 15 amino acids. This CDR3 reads CASSLSFPGGYGYTF. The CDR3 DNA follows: TGTGCCAGCAGTTTATCGTTTCCGGGGGGCTATGGCTACACCTTC.

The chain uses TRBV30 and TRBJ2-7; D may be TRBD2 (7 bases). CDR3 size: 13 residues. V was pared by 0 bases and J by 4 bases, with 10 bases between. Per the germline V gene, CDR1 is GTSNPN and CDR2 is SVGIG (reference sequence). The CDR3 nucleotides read TGTGCCTGGAGTGTTGGGGGGGCGTACGAGCAGTACGTC. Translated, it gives CAWSVGGAYEQYV.

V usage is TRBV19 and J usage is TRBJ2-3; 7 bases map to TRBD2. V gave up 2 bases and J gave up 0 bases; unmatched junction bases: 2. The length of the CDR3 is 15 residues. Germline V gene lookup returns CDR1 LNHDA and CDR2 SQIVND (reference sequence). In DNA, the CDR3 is TGTGCCAGTAGTATACCGGGGGGAAGCACAGATACGCAGTATTTT. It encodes CASSIPGGSTDTQYF.

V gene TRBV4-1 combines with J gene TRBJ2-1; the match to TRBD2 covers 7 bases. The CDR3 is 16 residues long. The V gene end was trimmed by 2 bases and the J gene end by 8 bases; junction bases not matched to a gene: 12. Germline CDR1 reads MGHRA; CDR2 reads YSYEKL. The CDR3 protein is CASSQRGGLQPDEQFF. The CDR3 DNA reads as TGCGCCAGCAGCCAACGTGGGGGACTACAGCCCGATGAGCAGTTCTTC.

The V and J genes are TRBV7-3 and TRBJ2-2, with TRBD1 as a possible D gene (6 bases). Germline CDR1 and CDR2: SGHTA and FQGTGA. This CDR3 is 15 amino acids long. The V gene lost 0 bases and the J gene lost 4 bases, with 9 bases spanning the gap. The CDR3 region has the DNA TGTGCCAGCAGCTTAACGGGGGCGATCACCGGGGAGCTGTTTTTT. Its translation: CASSLTGAITGELFF.

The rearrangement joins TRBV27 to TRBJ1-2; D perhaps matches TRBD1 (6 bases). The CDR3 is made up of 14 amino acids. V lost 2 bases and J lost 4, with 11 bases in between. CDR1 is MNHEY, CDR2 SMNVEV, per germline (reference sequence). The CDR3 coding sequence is TGTGCCAGCAGTTTAGTAGGGGGAAGCTATGGCTACACCTTC. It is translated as CASSLVGGSYGYTF.

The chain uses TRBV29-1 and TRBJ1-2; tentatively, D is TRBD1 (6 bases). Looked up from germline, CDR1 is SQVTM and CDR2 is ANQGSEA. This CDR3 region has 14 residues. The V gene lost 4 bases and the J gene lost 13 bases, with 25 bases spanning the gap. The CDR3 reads CSVGGGRGLDISTF. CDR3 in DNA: TGCAGCGTTGGTGGGGGGAGGGGGTTGGACATTTCCACCTTC.

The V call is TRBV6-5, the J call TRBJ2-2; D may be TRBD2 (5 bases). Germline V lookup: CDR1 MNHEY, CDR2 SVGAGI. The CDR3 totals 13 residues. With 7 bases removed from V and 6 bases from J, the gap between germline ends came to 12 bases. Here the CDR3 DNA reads TGTGCCAGCACCCGAGGGTCCGCCGGGGAGCTGTTTTTT. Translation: CASTRGSAGELFF.

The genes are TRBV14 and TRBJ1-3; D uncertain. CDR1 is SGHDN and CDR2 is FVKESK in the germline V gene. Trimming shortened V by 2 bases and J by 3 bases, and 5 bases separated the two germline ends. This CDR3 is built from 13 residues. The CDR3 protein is CASSQQNGNTIYF. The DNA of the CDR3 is TGTGCCAGCAGCCAACAGAATGGAAACACCATATATTTT.

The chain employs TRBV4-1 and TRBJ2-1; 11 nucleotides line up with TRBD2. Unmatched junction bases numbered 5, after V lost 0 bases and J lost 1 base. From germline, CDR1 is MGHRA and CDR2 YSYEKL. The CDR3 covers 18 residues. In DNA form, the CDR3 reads TGCGCCAGCAGCCAAGATCTACTAGCGGGGGTGTCCTACAATGAGCAGTTCTTC. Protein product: CASSQDLLAGVSYNEQFF.

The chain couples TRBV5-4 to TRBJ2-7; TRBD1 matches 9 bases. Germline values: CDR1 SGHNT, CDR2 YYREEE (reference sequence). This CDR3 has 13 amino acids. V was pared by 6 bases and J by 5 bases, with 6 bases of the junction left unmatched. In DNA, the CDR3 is TGTGCCAGCAACAGGGGGCGTGAGCACGAGCAGTACTTC. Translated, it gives CASNRGREHEQYF.

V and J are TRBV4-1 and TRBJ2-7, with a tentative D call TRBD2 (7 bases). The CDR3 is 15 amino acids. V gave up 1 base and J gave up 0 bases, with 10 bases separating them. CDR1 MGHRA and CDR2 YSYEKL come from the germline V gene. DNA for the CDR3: TGCGCCAGCAGCCAAGGGGGGGGCTACTCCTACGAGCAGTACTTC. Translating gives CASSQGGGYSYEQYF.

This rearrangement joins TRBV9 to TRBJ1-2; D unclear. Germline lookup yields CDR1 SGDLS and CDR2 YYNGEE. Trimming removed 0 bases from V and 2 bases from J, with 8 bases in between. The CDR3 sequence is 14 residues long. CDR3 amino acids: CASSVGQANYGYTF. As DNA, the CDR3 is TGTGCCAGCAGCGTAGGGCAGGCGAACTATGGCTACACCTTC.

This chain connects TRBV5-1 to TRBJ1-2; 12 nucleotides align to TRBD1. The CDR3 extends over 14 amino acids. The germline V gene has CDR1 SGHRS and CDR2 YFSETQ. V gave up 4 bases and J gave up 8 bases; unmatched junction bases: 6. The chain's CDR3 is CASSPGTGGNGYTF. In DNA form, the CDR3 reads TGCGCCAGCAGCCCTGGGACAGGGGGCAACGGCTACACCTTC.